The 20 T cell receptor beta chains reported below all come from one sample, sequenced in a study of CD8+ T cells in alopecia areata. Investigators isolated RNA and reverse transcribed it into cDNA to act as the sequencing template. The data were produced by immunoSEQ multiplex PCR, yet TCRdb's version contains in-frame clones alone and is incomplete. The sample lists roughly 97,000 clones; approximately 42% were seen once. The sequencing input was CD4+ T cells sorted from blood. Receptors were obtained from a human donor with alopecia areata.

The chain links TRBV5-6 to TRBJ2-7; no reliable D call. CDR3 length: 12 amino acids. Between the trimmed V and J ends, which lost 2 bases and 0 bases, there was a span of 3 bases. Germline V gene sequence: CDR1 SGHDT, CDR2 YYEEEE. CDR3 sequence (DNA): TGTGCCAGCAGCTTCTTCTCCTACGAGCAGTACTTC. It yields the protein CASSFFSYEQYF.

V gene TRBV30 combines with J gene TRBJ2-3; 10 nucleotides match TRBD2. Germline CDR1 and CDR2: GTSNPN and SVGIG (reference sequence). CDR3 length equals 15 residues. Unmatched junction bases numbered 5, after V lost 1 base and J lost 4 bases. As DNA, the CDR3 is TGTGCCTGGAGTGACTTCGGACTAGCGGCAGATACGCAGTATTTT. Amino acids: CAWSDFGLAADTQYF.

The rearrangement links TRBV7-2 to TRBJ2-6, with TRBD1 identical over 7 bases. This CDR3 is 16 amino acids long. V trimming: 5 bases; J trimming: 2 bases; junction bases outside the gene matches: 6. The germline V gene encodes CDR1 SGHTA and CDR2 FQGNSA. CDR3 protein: CASSLVGGPGANVLTF. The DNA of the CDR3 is TGTGCCAGCAGCCTAGTAGGGGGCCCTGGGGCCAACGTCCTGACTTTC.

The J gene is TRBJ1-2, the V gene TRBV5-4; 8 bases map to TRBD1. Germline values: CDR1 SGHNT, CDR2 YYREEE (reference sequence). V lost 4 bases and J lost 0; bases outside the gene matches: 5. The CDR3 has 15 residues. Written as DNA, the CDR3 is TGTGCCAGCAGCATCGACAGGGGCACTAACTATGGCTACACCTTC. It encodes CASSIDRGTNYGYTF.

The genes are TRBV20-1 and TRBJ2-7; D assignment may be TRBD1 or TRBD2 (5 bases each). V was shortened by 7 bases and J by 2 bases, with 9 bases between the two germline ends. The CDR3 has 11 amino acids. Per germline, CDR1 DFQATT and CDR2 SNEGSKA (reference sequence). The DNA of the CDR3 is TGCAGTGTTCGAGGGGCCTACGAGCAGTACTTC. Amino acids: CSVRGAYEQYF.

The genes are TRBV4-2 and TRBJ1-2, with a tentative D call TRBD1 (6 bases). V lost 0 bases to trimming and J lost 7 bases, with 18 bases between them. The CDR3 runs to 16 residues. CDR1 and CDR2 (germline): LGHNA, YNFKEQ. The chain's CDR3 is CASSQDNQQGWSGYTF. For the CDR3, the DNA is TGTGCCAGCAGCCAAGATAACCAACAGGGTTGGAGTGGCTACACCTTC.

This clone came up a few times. DNA for the CDR3: TGTGCCTGGAGTGTACGAAGAGACTACGAGCAGTACTTC. Protein: CAWSVRRDYEQYF. The chain combines TRBV30 with TRBJ2-7; D ambiguous. Per germline, CDR1 GTSNPN and CDR2 SVGIG (reference sequence). V was cut by 0 bases and J by 3 bases, with 9 bases left in between. The CDR3 is made up of 13 amino acids.

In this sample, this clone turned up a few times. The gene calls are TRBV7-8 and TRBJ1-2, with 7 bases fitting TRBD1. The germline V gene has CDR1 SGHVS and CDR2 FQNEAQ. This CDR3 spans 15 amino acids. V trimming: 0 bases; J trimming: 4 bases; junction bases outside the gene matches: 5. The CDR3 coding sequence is TGTGCCAGCAGCTTAGCACCGACAGGGACCTATGGCTACACCTTC. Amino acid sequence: CASSLAPTGTYGYTF.

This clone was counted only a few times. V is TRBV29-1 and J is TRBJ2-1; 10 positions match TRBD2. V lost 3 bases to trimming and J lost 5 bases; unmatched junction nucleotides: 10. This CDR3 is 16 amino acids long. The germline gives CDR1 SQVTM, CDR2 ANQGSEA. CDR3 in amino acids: CSVEPGSGLADNEQFF. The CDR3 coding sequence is TGCAGCGTTGAGCCGGGGAGTGGACTAGCGGACAATGAGCAGTTCTTC.

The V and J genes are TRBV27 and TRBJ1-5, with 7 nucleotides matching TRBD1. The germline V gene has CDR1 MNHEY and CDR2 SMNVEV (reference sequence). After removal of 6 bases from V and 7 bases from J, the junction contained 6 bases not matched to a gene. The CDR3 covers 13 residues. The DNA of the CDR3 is TGTGCCAGCAGAAGGGACAGAGGGCAGCCCCAGCATTTT. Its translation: CASRRDRGQPQHF.

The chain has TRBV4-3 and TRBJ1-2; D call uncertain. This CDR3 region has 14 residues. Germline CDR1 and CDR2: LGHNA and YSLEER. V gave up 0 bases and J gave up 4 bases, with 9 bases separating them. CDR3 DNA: TGCGCCAGCAGCCAAGAAACAGCCAGCTATGGCTACACCTTC. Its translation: CASSQETASYGYTF.

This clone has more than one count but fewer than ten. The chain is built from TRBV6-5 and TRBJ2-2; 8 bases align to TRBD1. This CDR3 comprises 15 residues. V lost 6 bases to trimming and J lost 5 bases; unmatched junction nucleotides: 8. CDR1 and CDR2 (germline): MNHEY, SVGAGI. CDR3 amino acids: CASRSGQGRTGELFF. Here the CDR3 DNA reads TGTGCCAGCAGATCCGGACAGGGCAGAACCGGGGAGCTGTTTTTT.

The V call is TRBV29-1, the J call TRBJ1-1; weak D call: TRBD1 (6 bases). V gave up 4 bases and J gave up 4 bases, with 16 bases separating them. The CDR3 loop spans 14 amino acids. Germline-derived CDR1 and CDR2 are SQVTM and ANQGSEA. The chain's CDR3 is CSVVLRGAITEAFF. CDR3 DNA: TGCAGCGTTGTTTTGCGGGGGGCGATCACTGAAGCTTTCTTT.

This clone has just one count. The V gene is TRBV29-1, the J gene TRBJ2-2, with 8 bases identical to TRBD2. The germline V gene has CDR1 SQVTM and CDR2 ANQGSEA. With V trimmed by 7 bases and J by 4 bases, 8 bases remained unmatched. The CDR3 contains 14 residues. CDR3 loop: CSGIRGGRTGELFF. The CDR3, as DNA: TGCAGCGGTATCCGCGGGGGGCGCACCGGGGAGCTGTTTTTT.

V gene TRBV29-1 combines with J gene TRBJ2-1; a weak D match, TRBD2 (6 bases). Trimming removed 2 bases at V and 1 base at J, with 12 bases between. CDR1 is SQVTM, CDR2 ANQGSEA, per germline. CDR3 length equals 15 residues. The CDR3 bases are TGCAGCGTTGAATCAGGCGGGACTTCCTACAATGAGCAGTTCTTC. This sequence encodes CSVESGGTSYNEQFF.

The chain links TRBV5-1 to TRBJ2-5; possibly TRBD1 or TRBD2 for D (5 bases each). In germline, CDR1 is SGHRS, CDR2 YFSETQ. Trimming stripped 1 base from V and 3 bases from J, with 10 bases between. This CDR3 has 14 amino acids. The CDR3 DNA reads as TGCGCCAGCAGCTTGATGCGAGGGGAAGAGACCCAGTACTTC. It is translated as CASSLMRGEETQYF.

The CDR3 protein is CAWSVRSTGELFF. Here the CDR3 DNA reads TGTGCCTGGAGTGTACGATCCACCGGGGAGCTGTTTTTT. The V call is TRBV30, the J call TRBJ2-2; D remains unclear. Trimming removed 0 bases from V and 4 bases from J, with 6 bases in between. The CDR3 runs to 13 residues. The germline gives CDR1 GTSNPN, CDR2 SVGIG (reference sequence).

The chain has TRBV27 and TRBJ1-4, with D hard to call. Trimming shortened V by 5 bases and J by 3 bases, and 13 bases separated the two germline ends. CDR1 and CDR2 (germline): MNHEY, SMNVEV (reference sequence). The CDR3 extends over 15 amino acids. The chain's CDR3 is CASSPRGLSNEKLFF. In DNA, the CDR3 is TGTGCCAGCAGTCCCCGAGGCCTATCTAATGAAAAACTGTTTTTT.

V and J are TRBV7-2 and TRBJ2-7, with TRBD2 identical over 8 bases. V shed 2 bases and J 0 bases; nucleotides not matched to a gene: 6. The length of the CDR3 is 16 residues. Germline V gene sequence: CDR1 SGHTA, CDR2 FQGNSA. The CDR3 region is CASSLNQAGASYEQYF. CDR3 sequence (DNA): TGTGCCAGCAGCTTAAATCAAGCGGGGGCCTCCTACGAGCAGTACTTC.

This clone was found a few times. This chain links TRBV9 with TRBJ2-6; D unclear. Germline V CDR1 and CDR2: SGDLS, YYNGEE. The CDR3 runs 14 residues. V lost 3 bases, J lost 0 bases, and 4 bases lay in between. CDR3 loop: CASSAVSGANVLTF. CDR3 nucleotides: TGTGCCAGCAGCGCGGTCTCTGGGGCCAACGTCCTGACTTTC.